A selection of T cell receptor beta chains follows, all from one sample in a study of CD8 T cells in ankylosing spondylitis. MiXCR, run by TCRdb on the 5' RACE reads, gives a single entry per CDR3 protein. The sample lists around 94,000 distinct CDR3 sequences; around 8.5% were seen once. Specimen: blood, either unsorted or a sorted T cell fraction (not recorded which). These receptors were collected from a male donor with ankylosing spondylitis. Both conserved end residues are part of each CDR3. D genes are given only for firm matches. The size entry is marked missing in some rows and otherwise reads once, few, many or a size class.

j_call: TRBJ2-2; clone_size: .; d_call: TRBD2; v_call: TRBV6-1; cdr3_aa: CASSEPGGGPGELFF; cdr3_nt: TGTGCCAGCAGCGAACCCGGCGGGGGTCCCGGGGAGCTGTTTTTT
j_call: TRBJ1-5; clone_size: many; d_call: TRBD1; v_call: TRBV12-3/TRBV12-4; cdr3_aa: CASSWTGDSNQPQHF; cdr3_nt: TGTGCCAGCAGCTGGACAGGGGATAGCAATCAGCCCCAGCATTTT
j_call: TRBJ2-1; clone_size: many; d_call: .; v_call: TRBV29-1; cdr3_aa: CSASGTLVGNEQFF; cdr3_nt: TGCAGCGCTTCCGGGACGCTTGTGGGCAATGAGCAGTTCTTC
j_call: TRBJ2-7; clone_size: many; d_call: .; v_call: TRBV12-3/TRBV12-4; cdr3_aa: CASTSFGRLGEQYF; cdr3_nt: TGTGCCAGCACTAGTTTTGGTCGTTTGGGTGAGCAGTACTTC
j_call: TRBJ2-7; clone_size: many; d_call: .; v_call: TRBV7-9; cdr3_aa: CASSLSSGVPTEQYF; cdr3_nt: TGTGCCAGCAGCTTATCATCCGGAGTTCCTACGGAGCAGTACTTC
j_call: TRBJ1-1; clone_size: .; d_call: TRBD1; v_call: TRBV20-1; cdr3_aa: CSGDRTTEAFF; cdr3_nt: TGCAGTGGGGACAGGACCACTGAAGCTTTCTTT
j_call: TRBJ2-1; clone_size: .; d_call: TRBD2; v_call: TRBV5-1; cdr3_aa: CASSLWTSGRGEQFF; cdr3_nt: TGCGCCAGCAGCTTGTGGACTAGCGGGAGGGGTGAGCAGTTCTTC
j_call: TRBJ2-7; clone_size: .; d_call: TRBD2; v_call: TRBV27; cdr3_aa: CASSGGGPYEQYF; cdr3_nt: TGTGCCAGCAGCGGCGGGGGACCCTACGAGCAGTACTTC
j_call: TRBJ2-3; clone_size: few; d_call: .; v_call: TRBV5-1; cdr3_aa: CASRSQGYTDTQYF; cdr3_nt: TGCGCCAGCAGATCGCAGGGTTACACAGATACGCAGTATTTT
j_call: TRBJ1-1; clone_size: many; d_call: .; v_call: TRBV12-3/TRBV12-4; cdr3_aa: CASSRGEAFF; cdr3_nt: TGTGCCAGCAGCCGGGGTGAAGCTTTCTTT
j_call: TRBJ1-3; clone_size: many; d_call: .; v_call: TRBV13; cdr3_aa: CASSPGVSSGNTIYF; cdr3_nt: TGTGCCAGCAGCCCCGGGGTGAGCTCTGGAAACACCATATATTTT
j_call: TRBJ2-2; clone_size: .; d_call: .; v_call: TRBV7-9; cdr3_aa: CASRSGQSNPNTGELFF; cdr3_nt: TGTGCCAGCCGTTCCGGGCAGAGTAACCCGAACACCGGGGAGCTGTTTTTT
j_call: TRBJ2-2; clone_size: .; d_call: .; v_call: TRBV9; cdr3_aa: CASTTHSRVNTGELFF; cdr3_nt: TGTGCCAGCACGACTCACTCCCGTGTGAACACCGGGGAGCTGTTTTTT
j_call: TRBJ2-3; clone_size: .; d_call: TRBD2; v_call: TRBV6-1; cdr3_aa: CASSVGRESAGGPADTQYF; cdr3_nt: TGTGCCAGCAGTGTAGGTCGCGAGTCGGCGGGAGGGCCTGCAGATACGCAGTATTTT
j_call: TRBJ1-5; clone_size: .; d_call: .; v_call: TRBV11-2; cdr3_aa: CASSSPHQPQHF; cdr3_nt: TGTGCCAGCAGCTCACCCCATCAGCCCCAGCATTTT
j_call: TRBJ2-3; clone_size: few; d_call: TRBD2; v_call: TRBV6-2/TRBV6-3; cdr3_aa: CASSHLAGGLTDTQYF; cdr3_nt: TGTGCCAGCAGCCACCTAGCGGGAGGCCTCACAGATACGCAGTATTTT
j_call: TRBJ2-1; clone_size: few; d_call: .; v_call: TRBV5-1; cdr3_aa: CASSFMGSNEQFF; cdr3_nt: TGCGCCAGCAGCTTCATGGGGAGCAATGAGCAGTTCTTC
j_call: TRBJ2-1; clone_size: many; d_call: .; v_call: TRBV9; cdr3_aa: CASSEVGSSINEQFF; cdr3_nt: TGTGCCAGCAGCGAGGTAGGGTCCTCTATCAATGAGCAGTTCTTC
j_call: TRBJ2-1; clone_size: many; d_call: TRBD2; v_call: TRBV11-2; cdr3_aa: CASSLVGLAGDYNEQFF; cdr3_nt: TGTGCCAGCAGCTTAGTTGGCCTAGCGGGAGATTACAATGAGCAGTTCTTC
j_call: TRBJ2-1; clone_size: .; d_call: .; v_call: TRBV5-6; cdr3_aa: CASSLKSSYNEQFF; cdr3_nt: TGTGCCAGCAGCTTAAAAAGCTCCTACAATGAGCAGTTCTTC
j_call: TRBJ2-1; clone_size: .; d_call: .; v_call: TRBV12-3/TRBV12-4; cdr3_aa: CATGIGTSYNEQFF; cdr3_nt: TGTGCCACCGGAATAGGAACCTCCTACAATGAGCAGTTCTTC
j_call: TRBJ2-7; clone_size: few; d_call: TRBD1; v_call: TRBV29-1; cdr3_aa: CSVGNRDSYEQYF; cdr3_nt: TGCAGCGTTGGGAACCGGGACAGCTACGAGCAGTACTTC
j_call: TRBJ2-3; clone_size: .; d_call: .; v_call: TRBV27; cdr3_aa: CASSFPLGSPLPQYF; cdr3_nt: TGTGCCAGCAGTTTCCCATTAGGCAGTCCACTGCCGCAGTATTTT
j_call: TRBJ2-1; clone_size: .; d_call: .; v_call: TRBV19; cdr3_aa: CASSEWAYNEQFF; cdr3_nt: TGTGCCAGTAGCGAGTGGGCCTACAATGAGCAGTTCTTC
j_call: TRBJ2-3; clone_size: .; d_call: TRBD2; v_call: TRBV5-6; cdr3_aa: CAISSRILSLADTDTQYF; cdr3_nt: TGTGCCATCAGCTCGAGGATCCTGTCGCTAGCGGACACAGATACGCAGTATTTT
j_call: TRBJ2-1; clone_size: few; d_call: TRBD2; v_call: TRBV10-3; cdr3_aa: CAISESGGTSDLEQFF; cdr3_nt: TGTGCCATCAGTGAGTCGGGGGGGACTAGCGATCTTGAGCAGTTCTTC
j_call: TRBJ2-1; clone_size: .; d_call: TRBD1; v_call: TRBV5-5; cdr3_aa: CANSPSDRVYNEQFF; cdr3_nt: TGTGCCAACAGCCCCTCGGACAGGGTATACAATGAGCAGTTCTTC
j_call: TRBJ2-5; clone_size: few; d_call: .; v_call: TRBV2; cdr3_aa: CASTDESGHQETQYF; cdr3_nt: TGTGCCAGCACCGACGAGTCGGGCCACCAAGAGACCCAGTACTTC
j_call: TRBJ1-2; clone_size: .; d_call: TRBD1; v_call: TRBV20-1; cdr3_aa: CCARDLGTGPNLYGYTF; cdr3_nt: TGCTGTGCTAGAGATCTCGGGACAGGCCCTAACCTCTATGGCTACACCTTC
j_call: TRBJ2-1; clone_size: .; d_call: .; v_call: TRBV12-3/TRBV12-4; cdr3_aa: CASSLGVNNEQFF; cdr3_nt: TGTGCCAGCAGTTTGGGAGTAAACAATGAGCAGTTCTTC
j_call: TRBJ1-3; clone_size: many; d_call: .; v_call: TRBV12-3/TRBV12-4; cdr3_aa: CASSLGVGAGNTIYF; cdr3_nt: TGTGCCAGCAGTTTAGGTGTAGGGGCTGGAAACACCATATATTTT
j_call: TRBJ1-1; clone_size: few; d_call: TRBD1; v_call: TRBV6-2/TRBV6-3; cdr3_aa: CASSIDRGTEAFF; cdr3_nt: TGTGCCAGCAGTATCGACAGGGGCACTGAAGCTTTCTTT
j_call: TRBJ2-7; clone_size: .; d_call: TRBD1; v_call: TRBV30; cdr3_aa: CAWGTGGHEQYF; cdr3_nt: TGTGCCTGGGGGACAGGGGGCCACGAGCAGTACTTC
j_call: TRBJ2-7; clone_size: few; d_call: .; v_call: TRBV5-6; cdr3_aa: CASSSQGIAVGYEQYF; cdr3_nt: TGTGCCAGCAGCTCACAGGGAATCGCGGTAGGATACGAGCAGTACTTC
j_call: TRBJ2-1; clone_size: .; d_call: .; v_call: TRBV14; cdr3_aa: CASSQVASSYNEQFF; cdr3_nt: TGTGCCAGCAGCCAAGTTGCCAGCTCCTACAATGAGCAGTTCTTC
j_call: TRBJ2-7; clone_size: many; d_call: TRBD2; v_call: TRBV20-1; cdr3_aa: CSAREGSGSSYEQYF; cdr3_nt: TGCAGTGCCAGGGAGGGGAGCGGGAGCTCCTACGAGCAGTACTTC
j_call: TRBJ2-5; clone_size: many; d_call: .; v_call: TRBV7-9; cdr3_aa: CASSLMGDWTQYF; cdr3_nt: TGTGCCAGCAGCTTAATGGGGGATTGGACCCAGTACTTC
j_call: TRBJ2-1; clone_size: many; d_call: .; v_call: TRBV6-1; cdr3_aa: CASSERRWALDEQFF; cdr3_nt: TGTGCCAGCAGTGAAAGGCGGTGGGCCTTGGATGAGCAGTTCTTC
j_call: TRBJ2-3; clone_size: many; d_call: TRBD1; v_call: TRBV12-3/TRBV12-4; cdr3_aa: CASSGGQGARVTQYF; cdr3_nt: TGTGCCAGCAGTGGGGGACAGGGGGCTCGGGTTACGCAGTATTTT
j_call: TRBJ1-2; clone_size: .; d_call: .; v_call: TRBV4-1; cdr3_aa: CASSQEAGVFSYGYTF; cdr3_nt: TGCGCCAGCAGCCAAGAGGCGGGGGTCTTTAGTTATGGCTACACCTTC
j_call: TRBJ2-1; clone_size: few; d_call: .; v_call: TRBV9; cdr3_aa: CASSVDGDHEQFF; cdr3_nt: TGTGCCAGCAGCGTAGATGGGGACCACGAGCAGTTCTTC
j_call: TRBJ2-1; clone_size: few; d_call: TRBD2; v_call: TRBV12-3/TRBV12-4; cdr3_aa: CASSLWLAGDNEQFF; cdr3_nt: TGTGCCAGCAGTTTATGGCTAGCGGGAGACAATGAGCAGTTCTTC
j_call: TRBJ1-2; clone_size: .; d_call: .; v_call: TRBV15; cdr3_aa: CATSNPPYVGHGYTF; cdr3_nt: TGTGCCACCAGCAATCCCCCATATGTCGGGCATGGCTACACCTTC